These 7 T cell receptor beta chains originate from one sample sequenced in a study of Graves' ophthalmopathy and Graves' hyperthyroidism. RNA transcripts served as template for amplifying TCR beta CDR3 sequences. Second-round multiplex PCR came after first-round RT-PCR with HTBI primers. Using its own MiXCR run on the multiplex PCR reads, TCRdb lists one record per CDR3 protein. The table lists about 220,000 distinct CDR3 sequences, about 22% of them singletons. Sequencing input: peripheral blood. These receptors were collected from a woman between 45 and 60 years old with Graves' ophthalmopathy.

This clonotype was seen more than once but under ten times. The chain uses TRBV6-1 and TRBJ2-5, with TRBD2 matching over 10 bases. Looked up from germline, CDR1 is MNHNS and CDR2 is SASEGT. The trim removed 6 bases at V and 5 bases at J, leaving 9 bases unmatched. This CDR3 has 15 residues. Here the CDR3 reads CASRLAGPIGETQYF. Written as DNA, the CDR3 is TGTGCCAGCAGACTAGCGGGGCCGATAGGGGAGACCCAGTACTTC.

This clonotype was seen only a few times. The CDR3 is CAILQNTGELFF. The CDR3, as DNA: TGTGCCATCCTCCAGAACACCGGGGAGCTGTTTTTT. The chain has TRBV2 and TRBJ2-2; the D is unclear. Deletions cut 10 bases from V and 1 base from J, with 7 bases between. Germline-derived CDR1 and CDR2 are SNHLY and FYNNEI. CDR3 length: 12 amino acids.

This clonotype showed up just a few times. The chain carries TRBV18 and TRBJ2-7; the match to TRBD1 covers 9 bases. The junction had 4 bases not matched to a gene; V was cut back by 6 bases and J by 1 base. The V gene's germline CDR1 is KGHSH and CDR2 LQKENI. The CDR3 is 14 amino acids. The chain's CDR3 is CASSGTGSSYEQYF. The CDR3 DNA is TGTGCCAGCTCCGGGACAGGGTCTTCCTACGAGCAGTACTTC.

This clonotype has a handful of counts. The chain links TRBV20-1 to TRBJ2-5; the match to TRBD2 covers 13 bases. Germline V lookup: CDR1 DFQATT, CDR2 SNEGSKA (reference sequence). This CDR3 region has 15 residues. After removal of 6 bases from V and 4 bases from J, the junction contained 8 bases not matched to a gene. DNA of the CDR3: TGCAGTGCCCGACTAGCGGGAGGCCATGGAGAGACCCAGTACTTC. It encodes CSARLAGGHGETQYF.

As regards this clonotype: With a much larger clone just one base away, this may be a read error. The chain couples TRBV6-5 to TRBJ2-7; TRBD2 matches 10 bases. Germline assignment: CDR1 MNHEY and CDR2 SVGAGI. Trimming removed 5 bases from V and 5 bases from J; junction bases left unmatched: 9. This CDR3 comprises 15 residues. In nucleotides, the CDR3 is TGTGCCAGCAGTACTAGCGGGATCTCCATGCACGAGCAGTACTTC. It codes for CASSTSGISMHEQYF.

V and J are TRBV5-6 and TRBJ1-6; D not certain. Germline V gene sequence: CDR1 SGHDT, CDR2 YYEEEE. Trimming took 2 bases from V and 12 from J, leaving 15 bases between them. The length of the CDR3 is 14 residues. The CDR3 coding sequence is TGTGCCAGCAGCTTCGGATACAGAGATTTACCCCTCCACTTT. It encodes CASSFGYRDLPLHF.

This clonotype was seen at least ten times. V is TRBV27 and J is TRBJ2-7; the D gene is possibly TRBD2 (5 bases). V dropped 7 bases and J dropped 2 bases, with 15 bases sitting between them. Germline V gene data show CDR1 as MNHEY and CDR2 as SMNVEV (reference sequence). This CDR3 has 14 residues. This CDR3 reads CASTPPGKPYEQYF. The CDR3 nucleotides read TGTGCCAGCACCCCTCCGGGGAAGCCCTACGAGCAGTACTTC.